A single sample gave rise to the 22 T cell receptor beta chains below, sequenced in a study of OX40 agonist ivuxolimab in advanced cancers. Sequenced by immunoSEQ multiplex PCR; TCRdb stores in-frame clones only, minus some. This repertoire shows about 83,000 clones, roughly four fifths found once; its top ten account for roughly 1.8%. The material sequenced was CD4+ or CD8+ T cells sorted from blood, taken in a trial of the OX40 agonist ivuxolimab. The receptors here all came from an adult with an advanced solid tumor such as melanoma, head and neck, liver or kidney cancer.

This clone was counted once. This chain connects TRBV6-1 to TRBJ1-2; weak D call: TRBD1 (5 bases). The CDR3 spans 13 residues. Germline CDR1 is MNHNS and CDR2 is SASEGT. V was cut by 6 bases and J by 2 bases, with 10 bases left in between. Here the CDR3 reads CASRTTGNYGYTF. The CDR3 nucleotides are TGTGCCAGCAGGACTACAGGAAACTATGGCTACACCTTC.

This clone has only one observation. The chain uses TRBV2 and TRBJ1-6, with D hard to call. CDR3 length: 15 amino acids. The V end lost 7 bases, the J end lost 7 bases, and 17 bases lay between the germline ends. In germline, CDR1 is SNHLY, CDR2 FYNNEI. Here the CDR3 DNA reads TGTGCCAGCATTAGCCAAGGGAAGGTGAATTCACCCCTCCACTTT. This sequence encodes CASISQGKVNSPLHF.

The V call is TRBV5-4, the J call TRBJ2-1; 8 nucleotides agree with TRBD2. There are 16 residues in the CDR3. V shed 3 bases, J shed 3 bases, and the junction held 8 bases outside the gene matches. CDR1 and CDR2 (germline): SGHNT, YYREEE (reference sequence). The CDR3 DNA follows: TGTGCCAGCAGCTCTACTTCGGGGGGGATCTACAATGAGCAGTTCTTC. Protein: CASSSTSGGIYNEQFF.

This clone was picked up a small number of times. V gene TRBV28 combines with J gene TRBJ1-3, with 7 bases fitting TRBD1. CDR1 and CDR2 (germline): MDHEN, SYDVKM. V was clipped by 4 bases and J by 0 bases; unmatched bases: 9. This CDR3 is built from 17 residues. The CDR3 DNA reads TGTGCCAGCAGTTCCACGGGACAGCTCTACTCTGGAAACACCATATATTTT. Its protein product is CASSSTGQLYSGNTIYF.

This clone was seen only a few times. This chain joins TRBV19 and TRBJ1-2; possibly TRBD1 for D (6 bases). This CDR3 region has 14 residues. Germline CDR1 is LNHDA and CDR2 is SQIVND (reference sequence). Trimming cost V 8 bases and J 4 bases, with 17 bases left between them. The CDR3 sequence is CASQTGFLGYGYTF. The CDR3 nucleotides are TGTGCCAGTCAGACAGGATTCCTGGGCTATGGCTACACCTTC.

The V call is TRBV14, the J call TRBJ1-4; D unresolved. CDR3 length: 20 residues. The germline V gene encodes CDR1 SGHDN and CDR2 FVKESK. The germline V and J ends were trimmed by 0 bases and 0 bases, with 20 bases remaining between them. The CDR3: CASSQDGPETRGATNEKLFF. The CDR3 DNA follows: TGTGCCAGCAGCCAAGATGGTCCCGAGACCCGCGGGGCAACTAATGAAAAACTGTTTTTT.

CDR3 amino acids: CASLLGRNSPLHF. The CDR3 nucleotides read TGTGCCAGCTTGTTGGGCAGGAATTCACCCCTCCACTTT. This chain connects TRBV6-1 to TRBJ1-6; D call uncertain. The CDR3 extends over 13 amino acids. V lost 8 bases and J 7 bases, leaving 12 bases between the germline ends. Per the germline V gene, CDR1 is MNHNS and CDR2 is SASEGT.

This clone was detected only once. The chain employs TRBV10-3 and TRBJ2-7; TRBD1 matches at 7 bases. J was trimmed by 2 bases and V by 2 bases; bases with no gene match: 3. Germline V lookup: CDR1 ENHRY, CDR2 SYGVKD. The CDR3 totals 14 residues. The CDR3 sequence is CAISEEGAAYEQYF. The CDR3 DNA reads as TGTGCCATCAGTGAGGAGGGGGCCGCCTACGAGCAGTACTTC.

The gene calls are TRBV5-1 and TRBJ2-7, with D possibly being TRBD1 (6 bases). Germline assignment: CDR1 SGHRS and CDR2 YFSETQ. The CDR3 runs 15 residues. V shed 1 base and J shed 6 bases, with 17 bases lying between them. The CDR3 DNA sequence: TGCGCCAGCAGCTTGAATGGTGCAGGGGCGGGCGAGCAGTACTTC. Protein product: CASSLNGAGAGEQYF.

This clone showed up just a few times. The chain uses TRBV7-8 and TRBJ1-5; D ambiguous. The V gene lost 3 bases and the J gene lost 0 bases, with 0 bases spanning the gap. Germline CDR1 and CDR2: SGHVS and FQNEAQ. The CDR3 has 12 residues. The CDR3 protein is CASSFSNQPQHF. DNA for the CDR3: TGTGCCAGCAGCTTTAGCAATCAGCCCCAGCATTTT.

This clone has a single count. The J gene is TRBJ1-2, the V gene TRBV4-1; D gene uncertain. Germline CDR1 reads MGHRA; CDR2 reads YSYEKL. V lost 1 base and J 3 bases, leaving 12 bases between the germline ends. CDR3 length: 15 amino acids. CDR3 in amino acids: CASSQAARTDYGYTF. CDR3 in DNA: TGCGCCAGCAGCCAAGCCGCCCGGACGGACTATGGCTACACCTTC.

The chain carries TRBV6-5 and TRBJ2-7, with D perhaps TRBD1 (5 bases). The V gene's germline CDR1 is MNHEY and CDR2 SVGAGI. The V gene lost 4 bases and the J gene lost 7 bases, with 17 bases spanning the gap. The CDR3 loop spans 14 amino acids. The CDR3 reads CASSLVWAGNEQYF. CDR3 coding DNA: TGTGCCAGCAGTTTAGTTTGGGCAGGGAATGAGCAGTACTTC.

V gene TRBV7-9 combines with J gene TRBJ2-1; D is ambiguous. This CDR3 region has 13 residues. CDR1 is SEHNR and CDR2 is FQNEAQ in the germline V gene (reference sequence). V shed 11 bases and J shed 2 bases, with 13 bases lying between them. CDR3 coding DNA: TGTGCCGTAACAGCAGGACCCTACAATGAGCAGTTCTTC. This gives the protein CAVTAGPYNEQFF.

CDR3 protein: CASSGSGRTDAYGYTF. The CDR3 DNA reads TGTGCCAGTAGTGGGAGCGGACGGACGGATGCCTATGGCTACACCTTC. The J gene is TRBJ1-2, the V gene TRBV19; D is ambiguous. CDR1 and CDR2 from the germline V gene are LNHDA and SQIVND (reference sequence). V was clipped by 5 bases and J by 4 bases, with 20 bases between them. There are 16 residues in the CDR3.

This rearrangement joins TRBV7-9 to TRBJ1-1, with 9 bases that match TRBD1. Trimming cost V 6 bases and J 5 bases; bases outside gene matches: 7. This CDR3 spans 14 amino acids. Germline CDR1 reads SEHNR; CDR2 reads FQNEAQ (reference sequence). CDR3 loop: CASSPTGGETEAFF. Written as DNA, the CDR3 is TGTGCCAGCAGTCCCACAGGGGGCGAGACTGAAGCTTTCTTT.

The count of this clone is one. The J gene is TRBJ2-5, the V gene TRBV5-5; 11 positions match TRBD2. Germline CDR1 and CDR2: SGHKS and YYEKEE (reference sequence). The length of the CDR3 is 16 residues. Trimming at V came to 1 base and at J to 2 bases, leaving 4 bases not matched to a gene. CDR3 coding DNA: TGTGCCAGCAGCTTGAGGGCTAGCGGGGGGCAAGAGACCCAGTACTTC. The encoded protein is CASSLRASGGQETQYF.

The chain joins TRBV7-2 to TRBJ2-3; weak D call: TRBD2 (7 bases). There are 16 residues in the CDR3. Germline CDR1 reads SGHTA; CDR2 reads FQGNSA. V lost 0 bases and J 0 bases, leaving 10 bases between the germline ends. This CDR3 reads CASSLAGGPSTDTQYF. CDR3 DNA: TGTGCCAGCAGCTTAGCGGGGGGGCCTAGCACAGATACGCAGTATTTT.

This chain joins TRBV5-5 and TRBJ1-1; D uncertain. Trimming took 4 bases from V and 2 from J, leaving 12 bases between them. The CDR3 is 14 amino acids. CDR1 and CDR2 (germline): SGHKS, YYEKEE (reference sequence). The CDR3 DNA reads as TGTGCCAGCAGCCGGGTGGCAGGTAACACTGAAGCTTTCTTT. Protein product: CASSRVAGNTEAFF.

This clone came up a few times. This chain joins TRBV7-8 and TRBJ2-5; D is perhaps TRBD1 (5 bases). V lost 5 bases and J lost 2, with 9 bases in between. The CDR3 runs 13 residues. Germline V gives CDR1 SGHVS, CDR2 FQNEAQ. For the CDR3, the DNA is TGTGCCAGCAGCGTTAGGGGACAAGAGACCCAGTACTTC. Translation gives CASSVRGQETQYF.

The CDR3 spells CAEEGRTSLGNTIYF. As DNA, the CDR3 is TGCGCGGAGGAAGGCAGAACTTCCCTCGGAAACACCATATATTTT. The V and J genes are TRBV10-1 and TRBJ1-3; D gene unclear. This CDR3 region has 15 residues. Germline assignment: CDR1 WNHNN and CDR2 SYGVQD (reference sequence).

The chain joins TRBV10-2 to TRBJ2-1; D may be TRBD2 (6 bases). The V gene lost 2 bases and the J gene lost 0 bases, with 11 bases spanning the gap. The germline V gene encodes CDR1 WSHSY and CDR2 SAAADI. This CDR3 has 16 amino acids. The CDR3 loop is CASSETYGGSYNEQFF. CDR3 in DNA: TGCGCCAGCAGTGAGACTTACGGGGGCTCCTACAATGAGCAGTTCTTC.

The chain joins TRBV7-9 to TRBJ2-3; D is undetermined. V was trimmed by 4 bases and J by 5 bases, leaving 13 bases between them. CDR1 is SEHNR and CDR2 is FQNEAQ in the germline V gene (reference sequence). This CDR3 is 14 amino acids long. The CDR3 DNA is TGTGCCAGCAGCTCCATTGGGTCGGTAGATACGCAGTATTTT. Protein product: CASSSIGSVDTQYF. The full variable domain, in which reference TRBV7-9 and TRBJ2-3 provide the parts outside the CDR3, is DTGVSQNPRHKITKRGQNVTFRCDPISEHNRLYWYRQTLGQGPEFLTYFQNEAQLEKSRLLSDRFSAERPKGSFSTLEIQRTEQGDSAMYLCASSSIGSVDTQYFGPGTRLTVL.